This T cell receptor (beta chain) stems from a study of OX40 agonist ivuxolimab in advanced cancers. Germline V gives CDR1 MNHEY, CDR2 SVGAGI. The CDR3 consists of 16 residues. V lost 2 bases and J 4 bases, leaving 16 bases between the germline ends. Profiling relied on immunoSEQ multiplex PCR, and the TCRdb table lists in-frame clones only, not all of them. The sample lists roughly 30,000 clones; 85% to 90% were seen once. The sequences come from CD4+ or CD8+ T cells sorted from blood, collected in a trial of the OX40 agonist ivuxolimab. V gene TRBV6-5 combines with J gene TRBJ2-3, with D tentatively TRBD1 (6 bases). The clonotype comes from an adult with an advanced solid tumor such as melanoma, head and neck, liver or kidney cancer. The CDR3, as DNA: TGTGCCAGCAGTTACAATCTCCCAGGGGTCGCAGATACGCAGTATTTT. This translates into CASSYNLPGVADTQYF.